These 10 T cell receptor beta chains originate from one sample sequenced in a study of tumor-infiltrating lymphocytes in primary liver carcinoma. Investigators took RNA and DNA out together from 20-30 mg of unsorted bulk tissue. TCR beta cDNA came from roughly 0.45 ug total RNA, primed with a constant-region primer. Modified slightly, ARM-PCR produced TCR beta libraries over three nested multiplex PCR rounds. TRBV1-TRBV30 forward primers and a C-beta reverse primer were used in the first two PCR rounds, which each ran for about 11 cycles. TCRdb itself ran the multiplex PCR reads through MiXCR, one entry per CDR3 protein. Here the sample spans fewer than 250,000 distinct CDR3 sequences, just under 85% being singletons. The sequencing input was tumor tissue from primary liver carcinoma. These receptors originate from a man aged 35 to 55 with primary liver carcinoma and hepatitis B virus infection.

A remark on this clonotype: Germline and junction disagree at one end, which may indicate a read error. The chain uses TRBV29-1 and TRBJ2-1, with 12 bases matching TRBD2. CDR1 is SQVTM and CDR2 is ANQGSEA in the germline V gene. This CDR3 has 15 residues. The CDR3 protein is CSVGLAGECYNEQFF. CDR3 sequence (DNA): TGCAGCGTTGGACTAGCGGGAGAGTGCTACAATGAGCAATTCTTC.

Many counts were recorded for this clonotype. The gene calls are TRBV28 and TRBJ2-5, with 10 bases fitting TRBD2. J lost 5 bases, V lost 5 bases, and 5 bases had no gene match. The length of the CDR3 is 14 residues. Per germline, CDR1 MDHEN and CDR2 SYDVKM. The CDR3 loop is CASSMSSGSETQYF. In DNA form, the CDR3 reads TGTGCCAGCAGTATGTCTAGCGGGAGTGAGACCCAGTACTTC.

As for this clonotype: Compared with germline, one end of the junction differs, possibly owing to a read error. The gene calls are TRBV29-1 and TRBJ1-1; perhaps TRBD1 as D (5 bases). Germline V gene data show CDR1 as SQVTM and CDR2 as ANQGSEA. The CDR3 has 12 residues. The DNA of the CDR3 is TGTAGCGTCTCTCAGGTCAGGGCTAAAGCTTTCTTT. Residues: CSVSQVRAKAFF.

Of note for this clonotype: One end of the junction fails to match germline, which may point to a read error. This chain links TRBV11-1 with TRBJ2-4; 11 bases match TRBD2. Germline lookup yields CDR1 SGHAT and CDR2 FQDESV (reference sequence). The CDR3 spans 17 residues. CDR3 loop: CASSFSTTSGTKNIQYF. In DNA form, the CDR3 reads TGCGCCAGCAGCTTTTCCACGACTAGCGGGACCAAAAACATTCAGTACTTC.

A remark on this clonotype: This is likely a read error, given that the CDR3 carries no conserved phenylalanine or tryptophan at its end. The chain has TRBV10-3 and TRBJ2-3; a possible D gene is TRBD2 (5 bases). The V gene's germline CDR1 is ENHRY and CDR2 SYGVKD. The ends were cut back, 3 bases at V and 2 bases at J, with 12 bases in the middle. The CDR3 contains 15 residues. The CDR3 spells CAISEARGYTDTQYI. The CDR3 DNA reads TGTGCCATCAGTGAAGCGAGAGGGTACACAGATACGCAGTATATT.

Of note for this clonotype: This may come from a read error, since a much larger clone is one base off. This chain joins TRBV28 and TRBJ1-6; D is unclear. This CDR3 region has 14 residues. Between the trimmed V and J ends, which lost 4 bases and 10 bases, there was a span of 14 bases. Germline V lookup: CDR1 MDHEN, CDR2 SYDVKM. CDR3 residues: CASSSPQDRSPLHF. The CDR3, as DNA: TGTGCCAGCAGTTCCCCCCAGGACCGATCACCCCTCCACTTT.

In regard to this clonotype: With a much larger clone just one base away, this may be a read error. This sequence joins TRBV11-2 and TRBJ2-1, with 7 bases aligning to TRBD2. The CDR3 covers 16 residues. The germline gives CDR1 SGHAT, CDR2 FQNNGV. DNA of the CDR3: TGTGCCAGCAACTTAGATCAGAGACTAGCTGGCAATGAGCAGTTCTTC. This gives the protein CASNLDQRLAGNEQFF.

This clonotype was seen more than once but under ten times. A read error is likely, as this CDR3 ends without the conserved phenylalanine or tryptophan. The gene calls are TRBV6-6 and TRBJ2-2; the match to TRBD2 covers 11 bases. This CDR3 is built from 18 residues. Trimming removed 6 bases from V and 8 bases from J; junction bases left unmatched: 17. Germline V gives CDR1 MNHNY, CDR2 SVGAGI (reference sequence). CDR3 sequence reads: CASRSILGTSGRGGELFI. The CDR3 bases are TGTGCCAGCAGATCGATCCTCGGTACTAGCGGGAGAGGTGGGGAGCTGTTTATT.

There are a few counts of this clonotype. A clone one base away is much larger, so this may be a read error. The chain combines TRBV6-5 with TRBJ1-1; TRBD1 matches at 9 bases. Germline V lookup: CDR1 MNHEY, CDR2 SVGAGI. The CDR3 is 13 residues long. CDR3 DNA sequence: TGTGTCAGCATTGACAGGGGGGGGACTGAAGCTTTCTTT. This gives the protein CVSIDRGGTEAFF.

This clonotype was detected only once. A much larger clone is a single base away; this may be a read error. This chain links TRBV7-9 with TRBJ2-3; 8 positions match TRBD1. V lost 6 bases, J lost 2 bases, and 7 bases stayed unmatched. CDR1 and CDR2 from the germline V gene are SEHNR and FQNEAQ (reference sequence). There are 15 residues in the CDR3. For the CDR3, the DNA is TGTGCCAGCAGTAGGAAGGGACAGGACACAGATACGCAGTATTTT. Its protein product is CASSRKGQDTDTQYF.